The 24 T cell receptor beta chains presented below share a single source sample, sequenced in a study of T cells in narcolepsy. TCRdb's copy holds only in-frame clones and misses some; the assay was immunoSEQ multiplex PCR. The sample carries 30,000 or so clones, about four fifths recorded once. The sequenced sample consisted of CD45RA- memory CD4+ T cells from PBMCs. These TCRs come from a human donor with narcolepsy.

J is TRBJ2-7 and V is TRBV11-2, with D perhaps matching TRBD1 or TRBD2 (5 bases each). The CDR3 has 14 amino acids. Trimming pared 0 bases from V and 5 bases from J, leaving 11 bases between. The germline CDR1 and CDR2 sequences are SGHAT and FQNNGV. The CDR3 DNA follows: TGTGCCAGCAGCTTAGAGGGGGTATCCCACGAGCAGTACTTC. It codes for CASSLEGVSHEQYF. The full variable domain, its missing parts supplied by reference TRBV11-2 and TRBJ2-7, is EAGVAQSPRYKIIEKRQSVAFWCNPISGHATLYWYQQILGQGPKLLIQFQNNGVVDDSQLPKDRFSAERLKGVDSTLKIQPAKLEDSAVYLCASSLEGVSHEQYFGPGTRLTVT.

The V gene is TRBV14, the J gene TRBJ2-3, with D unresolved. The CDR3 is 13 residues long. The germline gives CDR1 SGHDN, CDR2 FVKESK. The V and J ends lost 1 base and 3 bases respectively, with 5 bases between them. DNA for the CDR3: TGTGCCAGCAGCCAAGGGGTGACAGATACGCAGTATTTT. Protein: CASSQGVTDTQYF.

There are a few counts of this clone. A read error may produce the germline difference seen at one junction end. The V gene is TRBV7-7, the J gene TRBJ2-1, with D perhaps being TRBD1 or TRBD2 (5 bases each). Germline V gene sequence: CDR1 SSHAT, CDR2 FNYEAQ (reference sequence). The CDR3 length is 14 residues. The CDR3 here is CASSPSPGANEQFF. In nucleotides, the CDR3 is TGTGCTAGCAGCCCATCCCCCGGGGCCAATGAGCAGTTCTTC.

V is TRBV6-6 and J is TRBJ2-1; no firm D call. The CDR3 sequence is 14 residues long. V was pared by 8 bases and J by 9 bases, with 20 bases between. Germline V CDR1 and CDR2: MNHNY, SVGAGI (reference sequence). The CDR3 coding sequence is TGTGCCAGCGCACCCAGCCCCCCGTTGGGTGAGCAGTTCTTC. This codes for CASAPSPPLGEQFF.

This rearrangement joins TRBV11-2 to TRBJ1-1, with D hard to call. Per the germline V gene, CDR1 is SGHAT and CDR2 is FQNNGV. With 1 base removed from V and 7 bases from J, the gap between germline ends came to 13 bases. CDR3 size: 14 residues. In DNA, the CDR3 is TGTGCCAGCAGCTTAGCCGTGGCGTCAGTTGAAGCTTTCTTT. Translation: CASSLAVASVEAFF.

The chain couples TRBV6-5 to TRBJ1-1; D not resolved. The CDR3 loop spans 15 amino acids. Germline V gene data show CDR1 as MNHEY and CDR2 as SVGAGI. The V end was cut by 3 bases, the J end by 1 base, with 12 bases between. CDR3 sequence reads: CASSYLGSWNTEAFF. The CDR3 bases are TGTGCCAGCAGTTATTTAGGCAGCTGGAACACTGAAGCTTTCTTT.

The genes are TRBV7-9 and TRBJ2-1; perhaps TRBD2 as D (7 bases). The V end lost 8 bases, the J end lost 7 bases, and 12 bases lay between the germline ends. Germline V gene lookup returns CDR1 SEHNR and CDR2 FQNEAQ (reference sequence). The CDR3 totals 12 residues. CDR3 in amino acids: CASGGASNEQFF. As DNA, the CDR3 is TGTGCCAGCGGGGGGGCGTCTAATGAGCAGTTCTTC.

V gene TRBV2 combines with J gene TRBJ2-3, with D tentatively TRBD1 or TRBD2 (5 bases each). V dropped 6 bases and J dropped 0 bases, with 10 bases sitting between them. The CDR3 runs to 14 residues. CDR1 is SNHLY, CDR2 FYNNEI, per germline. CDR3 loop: CASRLRDSTDTQYF. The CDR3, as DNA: TGTGCCAGCAGGCTCCGGGACAGCACAGATACGCAGTATTTT.

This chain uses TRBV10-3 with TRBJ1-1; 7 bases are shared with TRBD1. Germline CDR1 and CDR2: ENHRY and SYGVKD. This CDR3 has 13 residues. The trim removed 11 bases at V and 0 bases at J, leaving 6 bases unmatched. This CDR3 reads CAVKTGLNTEAFF. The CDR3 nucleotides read TGTGCCGTCAAGACAGGGTTGAACACTGAAGCTTTCTTT.

DNA of the CDR3: TGTGCCACCACAGATACGCAGTATTTT. It encodes CATTDTQYF. V gene TRBV19 combines with J gene TRBJ2-3; D unresolved. Germline CDR1 is LNHDA and CDR2 is SQIVND (reference sequence). This CDR3 has 9 amino acids. Trimming cost V 10 bases and J 2 bases, with 1 base left between them.

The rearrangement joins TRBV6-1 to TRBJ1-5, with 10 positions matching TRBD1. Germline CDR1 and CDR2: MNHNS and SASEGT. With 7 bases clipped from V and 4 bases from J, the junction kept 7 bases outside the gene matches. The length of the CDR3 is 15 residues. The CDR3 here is CASIRDRGLNQPQHF. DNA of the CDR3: TGTGCCAGCATCCGGGACAGGGGCCTAAATCAGCCCCAGCATTTT.

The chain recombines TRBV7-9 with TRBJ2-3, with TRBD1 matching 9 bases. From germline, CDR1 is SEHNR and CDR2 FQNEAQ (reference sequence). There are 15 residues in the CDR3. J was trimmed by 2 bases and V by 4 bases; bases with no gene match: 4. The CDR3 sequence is CASSYRDRDTDTQYF. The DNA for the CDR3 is TGTGCCAGCAGCTACCGGGACAGGGACACAGATACGCAGTATTTT.

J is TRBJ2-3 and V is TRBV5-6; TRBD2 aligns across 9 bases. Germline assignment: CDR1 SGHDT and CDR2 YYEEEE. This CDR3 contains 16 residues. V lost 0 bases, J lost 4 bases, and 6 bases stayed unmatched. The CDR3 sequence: CASSLGPAGGPDTQYF. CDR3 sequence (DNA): TGTGCCAGCAGCTTGGGGCCAGCGGGGGGCCCAGATACGCAGTATTTT.

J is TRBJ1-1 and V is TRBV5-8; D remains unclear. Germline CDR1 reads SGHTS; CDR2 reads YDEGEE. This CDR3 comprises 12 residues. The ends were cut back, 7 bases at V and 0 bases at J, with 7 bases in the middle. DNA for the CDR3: TGTGCCAGCGGACGGTTGAACACTGAAGCTTTCTTT. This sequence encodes CASGRLNTEAFF.

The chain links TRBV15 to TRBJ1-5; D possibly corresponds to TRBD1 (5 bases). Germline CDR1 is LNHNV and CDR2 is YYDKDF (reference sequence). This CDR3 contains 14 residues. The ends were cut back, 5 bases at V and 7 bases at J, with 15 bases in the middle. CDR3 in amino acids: CATSPSGIEQPQHF. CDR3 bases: TGTGCCACCAGCCCTTCAGGGATCGAGCAGCCCCAGCATTTT.

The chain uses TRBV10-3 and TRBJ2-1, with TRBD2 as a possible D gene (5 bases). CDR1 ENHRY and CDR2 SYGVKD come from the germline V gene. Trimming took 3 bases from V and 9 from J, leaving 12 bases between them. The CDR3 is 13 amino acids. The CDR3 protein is CAISELGSGEQFF. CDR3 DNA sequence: TGTGCCATCAGTGAATTAGGGAGTGGTGAGCAGTTCTTC.

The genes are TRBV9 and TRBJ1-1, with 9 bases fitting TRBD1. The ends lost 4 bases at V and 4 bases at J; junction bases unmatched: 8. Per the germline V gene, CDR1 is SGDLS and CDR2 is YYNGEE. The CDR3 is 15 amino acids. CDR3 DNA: TGTGCCAGCAGCCCCTTGGACAGGGGAGTCACTGAAGCTTTCTTT. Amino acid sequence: CASSPLDRGVTEAFF.

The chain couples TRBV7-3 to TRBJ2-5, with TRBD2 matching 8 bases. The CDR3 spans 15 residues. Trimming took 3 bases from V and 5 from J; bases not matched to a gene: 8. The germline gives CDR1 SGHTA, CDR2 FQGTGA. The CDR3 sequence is CASSFGAGAPETQYF. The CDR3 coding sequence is TGTGCCAGCAGCTTTGGAGCGGGGGCCCCCGAGACCCAGTACTTC.

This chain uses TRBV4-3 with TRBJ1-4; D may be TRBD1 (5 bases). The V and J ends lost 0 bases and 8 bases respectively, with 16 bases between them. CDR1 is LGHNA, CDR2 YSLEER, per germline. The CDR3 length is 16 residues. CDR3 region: CASSQEYPQGSEKLFF. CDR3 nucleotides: TGCGCCAGCAGCCAAGAGTACCCCCAGGGAAGCGAAAAACTGTTTTTT.

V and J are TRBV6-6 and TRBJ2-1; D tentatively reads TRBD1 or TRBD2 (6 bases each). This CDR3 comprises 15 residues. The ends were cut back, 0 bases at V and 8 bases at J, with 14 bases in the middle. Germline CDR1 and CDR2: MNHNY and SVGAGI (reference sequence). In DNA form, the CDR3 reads TGTGCCAGCAGTTACTCGAAGGGGGGTATGTATGAGCAGTTCTTC. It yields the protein CASSYSKGGMYEQFF.

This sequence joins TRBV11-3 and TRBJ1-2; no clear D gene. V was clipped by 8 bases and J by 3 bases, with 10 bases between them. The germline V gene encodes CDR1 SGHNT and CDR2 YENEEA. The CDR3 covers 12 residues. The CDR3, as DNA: TGTGCCAGCGCATTTGGAGACTATGGCTACACCTTC. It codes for CASAFGDYGYTF.

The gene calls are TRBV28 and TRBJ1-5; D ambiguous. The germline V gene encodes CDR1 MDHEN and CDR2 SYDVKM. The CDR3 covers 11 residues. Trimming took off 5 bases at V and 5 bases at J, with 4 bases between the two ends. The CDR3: CASSGDQPQHF. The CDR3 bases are TGTGCCAGCAGTGGGGATCAGCCCCAGCATTTT.

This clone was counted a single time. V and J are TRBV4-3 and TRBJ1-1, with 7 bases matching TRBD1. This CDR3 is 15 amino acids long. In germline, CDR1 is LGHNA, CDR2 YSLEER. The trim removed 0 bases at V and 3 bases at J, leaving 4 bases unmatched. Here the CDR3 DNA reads TGCGCCAGCAGCCAAGAGACAGGGCGAGACACTGAAGCTTTCTTT. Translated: CASSQETGRDTEAFF.

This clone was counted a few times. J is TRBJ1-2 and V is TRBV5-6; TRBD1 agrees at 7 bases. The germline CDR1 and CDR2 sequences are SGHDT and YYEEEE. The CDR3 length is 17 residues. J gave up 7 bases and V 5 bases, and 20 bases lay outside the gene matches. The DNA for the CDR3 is TGTGCCAGCAGATCCGCTGAAGAGGGGGACAGATATCCTGGCTACACCTTC. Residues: CASRSAEEGDRYPGYTF.